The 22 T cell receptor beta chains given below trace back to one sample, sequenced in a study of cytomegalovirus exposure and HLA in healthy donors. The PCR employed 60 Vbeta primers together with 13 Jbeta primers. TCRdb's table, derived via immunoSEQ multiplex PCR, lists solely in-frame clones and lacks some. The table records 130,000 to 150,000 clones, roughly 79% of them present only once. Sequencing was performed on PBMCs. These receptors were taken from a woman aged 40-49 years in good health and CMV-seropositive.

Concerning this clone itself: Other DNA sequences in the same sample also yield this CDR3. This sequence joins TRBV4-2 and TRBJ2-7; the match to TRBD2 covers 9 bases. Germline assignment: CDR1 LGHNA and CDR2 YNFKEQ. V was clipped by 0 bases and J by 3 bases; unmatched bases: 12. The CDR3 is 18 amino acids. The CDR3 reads CASSQDGLAGTPLYEQYF. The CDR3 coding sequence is TGTGCCAGCAGCCAAGATGGTCTAGCGGGGACCCCTCTCTACGAGCAGTACTTC.

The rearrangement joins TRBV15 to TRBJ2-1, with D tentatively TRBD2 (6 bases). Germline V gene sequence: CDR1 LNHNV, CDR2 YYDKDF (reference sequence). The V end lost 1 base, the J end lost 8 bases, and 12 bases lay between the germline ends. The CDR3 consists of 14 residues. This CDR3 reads CATSRGRGGDEQFF. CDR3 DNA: TGTGCCACCAGCAGAGGGAGGGGTGGCGATGAGCAGTTCTTC.

This CDR3 reads CASTPGTGRNEQFF. In DNA form, the CDR3 reads TGTGCCAGCACCCCGGGGACAGGGCGGAATGAGCAGTTCTTC. The chain couples TRBV28 to TRBJ2-1; 9 nucleotides line up with TRBD1. With 7 bases clipped from V and 7 bases from J, the junction kept 8 bases outside the gene matches. The CDR3 loop spans 14 amino acids. Germline CDR1 and CDR2: MDHEN and SYDVKM.

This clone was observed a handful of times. In DNA, the CDR3 is TGTGCCAGCATCTCCCAATCTGGGGGGCAGGGGGCGCGAGATGGCTACACCTTC. It encodes CASISQSGGQGARDGYTF. The V call is TRBV28, the J call TRBJ1-2; 8 bases are a match to TRBD1. J gave up 6 bases and V 7 bases, and 22 bases lay outside the gene matches. This CDR3 has 18 residues. The germline V gene encodes CDR1 MDHEN and CDR2 SYDVKM.

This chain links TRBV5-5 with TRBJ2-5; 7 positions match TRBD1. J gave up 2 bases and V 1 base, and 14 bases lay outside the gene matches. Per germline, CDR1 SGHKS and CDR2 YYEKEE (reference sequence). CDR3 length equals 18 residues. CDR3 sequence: CASSLNPPARGLQETQYF. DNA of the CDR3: TGTGCCAGCAGCTTGAACCCCCCGGCCAGGGGGTTACAAGAGACCCAGTACTTC.

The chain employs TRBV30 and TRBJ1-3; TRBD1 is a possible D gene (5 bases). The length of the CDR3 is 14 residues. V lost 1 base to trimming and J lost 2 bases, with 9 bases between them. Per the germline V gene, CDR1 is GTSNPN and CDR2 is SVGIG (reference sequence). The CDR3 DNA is TGTGCCTGGAGTGCAGGGCGGACTGGAAACACCATATATTTT. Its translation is CAWSAGRTGNTIYF.

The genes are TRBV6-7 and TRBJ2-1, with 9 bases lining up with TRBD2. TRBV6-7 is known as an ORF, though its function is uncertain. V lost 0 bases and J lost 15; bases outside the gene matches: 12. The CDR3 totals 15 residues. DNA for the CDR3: TGTGCCAGCAGTTACTCGAACGGCGGGGGGGCTGGGCTGTTCTTC. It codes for CASSYSNGGGAGLFF.

The CDR3 nucleotides read TGCAGCGTTGATGGGACAGACAACTCCTACGAGCAGTACTTC. Its translation: CSVDGTDNSYEQYF. This chain uses TRBV29-1 with TRBJ2-7; 7 positions agree with TRBD1. V gave up 3 bases and J gave up 0 bases; unmatched junction bases: 5. The V gene's germline CDR1 is SQVTM and CDR2 ANQGSEA. The CDR3 extends over 14 amino acids.

CDR3 sequence: CASSQDPASGGALSDTQYF. The CDR3, as DNA: TGCGCCAGCAGCCAAGATCCGGCTAGCGGGGGGGCTTTGTCAGATACGCAGTATTTT. The chain carries TRBV4-1 and TRBJ2-3, with 12 bases matching TRBD2. The V and J ends lost 0 bases and 4 bases, in that order; junction bases with no gene match: 11. This CDR3 has 19 amino acids. The germline V gene encodes CDR1 MGHRA and CDR2 YSYEKL.

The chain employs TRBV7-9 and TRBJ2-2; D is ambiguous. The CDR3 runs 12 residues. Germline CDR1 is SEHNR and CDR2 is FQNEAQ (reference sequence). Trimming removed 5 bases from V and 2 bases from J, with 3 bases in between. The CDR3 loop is CASSTNTGELFF. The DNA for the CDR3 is TGTGCCAGCAGCACTAACACCGGGGAGCTGTTTTTT.

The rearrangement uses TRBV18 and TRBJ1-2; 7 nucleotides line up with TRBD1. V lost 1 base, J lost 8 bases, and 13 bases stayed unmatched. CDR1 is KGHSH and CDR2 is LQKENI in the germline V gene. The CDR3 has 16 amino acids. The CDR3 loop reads CASSPLTGQEARGYTF. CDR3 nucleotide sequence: TGTGCCAGCTCACCACTGACAGGGCAGGAAGCTCGAGGCTACACCTTC.

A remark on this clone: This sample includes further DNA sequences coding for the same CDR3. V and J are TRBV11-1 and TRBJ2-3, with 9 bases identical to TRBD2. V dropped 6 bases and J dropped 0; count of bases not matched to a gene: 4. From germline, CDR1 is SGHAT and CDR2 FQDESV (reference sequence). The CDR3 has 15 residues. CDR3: CASSLTSGSTDTQYF. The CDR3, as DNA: TGTGCCAGCAGTCTGACTAGCGGCAGCACAGATACGCAGTATTTT.

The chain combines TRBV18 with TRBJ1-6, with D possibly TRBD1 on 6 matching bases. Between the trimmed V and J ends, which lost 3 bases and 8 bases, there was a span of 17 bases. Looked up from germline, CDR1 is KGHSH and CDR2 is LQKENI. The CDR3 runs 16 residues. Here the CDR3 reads CASSPRQGRWDSPLHF. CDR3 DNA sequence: TGTGCCAGCTCACCCAGGCAGGGGCGTTGGGATTCACCCCTCCACTTT.

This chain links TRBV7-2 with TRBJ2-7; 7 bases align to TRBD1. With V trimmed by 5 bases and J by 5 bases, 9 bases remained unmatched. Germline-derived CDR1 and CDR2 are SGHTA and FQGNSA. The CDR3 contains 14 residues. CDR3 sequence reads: CASSHLMGQNEQYF. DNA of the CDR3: TGTGCCAGCAGCCATCTTATGGGACAGAACGAGCAGTACTTC.

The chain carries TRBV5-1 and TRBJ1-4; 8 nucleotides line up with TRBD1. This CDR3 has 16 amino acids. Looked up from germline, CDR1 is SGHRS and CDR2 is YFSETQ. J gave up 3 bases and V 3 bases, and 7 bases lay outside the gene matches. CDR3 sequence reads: CASSWGDRMANEKLFF. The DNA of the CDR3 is TGCGCCAGCAGCTGGGGGGACAGGATGGCTAATGAAAAACTGTTTTTT.

CDR3 coding DNA: TGTGCCAGCAGCTTGGCGGGGGGATACCAAGAGACCCAGTACTTC. It encodes CASSLAGGYQETQYF. V gene TRBV5-4 combines with J gene TRBJ2-5, with TRBD2 matching 7 bases. The J segment lost 0 bases and the V segment lost 0 bases, leaving 2 bases of the junction unmatched. The CDR3 extends over 15 amino acids. Germline V gives CDR1 SGHNT, CDR2 YYREEE (reference sequence).

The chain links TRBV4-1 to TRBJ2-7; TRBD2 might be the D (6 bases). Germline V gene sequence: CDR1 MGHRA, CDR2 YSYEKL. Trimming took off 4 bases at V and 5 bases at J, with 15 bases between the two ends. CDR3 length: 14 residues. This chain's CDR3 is CASSLGYGSDEQYF. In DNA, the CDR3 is TGCGCCAGCAGCCTTGGCTACGGGAGTGACGAGCAGTACTTC.

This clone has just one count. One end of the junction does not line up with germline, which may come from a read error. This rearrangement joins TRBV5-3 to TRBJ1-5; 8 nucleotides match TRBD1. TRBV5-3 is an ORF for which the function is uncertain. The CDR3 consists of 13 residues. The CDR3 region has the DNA TGCTCAGGGGGCAAAGGTCGTAATCAGCCCCAGCATTTT. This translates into CSGGKGRNQPQHF.

The CDR3 sequence is CASSEMSRGAYGYTF. CDR3 in DNA: TGTGCCAGCAGTGAGATGTCCAGGGGAGCCTATGGCTACACCTTC. This chain connects TRBV6-1 to TRBJ1-2, with a possible D match to TRBD1 (6 bases). V lost 3 bases, J lost 4 bases, and 15 bases lay in between. This CDR3 is 15 amino acids long. Germline V CDR1 and CDR2: MNHNS, SASEGT.

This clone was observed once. The CDR3 nucleotides are TGTGCCAGCTCACATAATCACATGAACACTGAAGCTTTCTTT. Protein: CASSHNHMNTEAFF. The rearrangement links TRBV18 to TRBJ1-1; no reliable D call. The CDR3 length is 14 residues. CDR1 KGHSH and CDR2 LQKENI come from the germline V gene. The V gene lost 4 bases and the J gene lost 0 bases, with 9 bases spanning the gap.

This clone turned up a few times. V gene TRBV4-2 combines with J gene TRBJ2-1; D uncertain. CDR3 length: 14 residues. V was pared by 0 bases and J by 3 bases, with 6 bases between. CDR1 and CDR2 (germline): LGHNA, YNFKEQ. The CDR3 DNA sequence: TGTGCCAGCAGCCAAGATTGGAGCTACAATGAGCAGTTCTTC. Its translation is CASSQDWSYNEQFF.

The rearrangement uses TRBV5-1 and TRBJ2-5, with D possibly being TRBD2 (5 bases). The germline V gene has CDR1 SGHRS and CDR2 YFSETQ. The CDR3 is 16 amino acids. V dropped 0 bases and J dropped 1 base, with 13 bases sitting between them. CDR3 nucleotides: TGCGCCAGCAGCTTGGGGTCTAGCCTAACCCAAGAGACCCAGTACTTC. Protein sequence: CASSLGSSLTQETQYF.